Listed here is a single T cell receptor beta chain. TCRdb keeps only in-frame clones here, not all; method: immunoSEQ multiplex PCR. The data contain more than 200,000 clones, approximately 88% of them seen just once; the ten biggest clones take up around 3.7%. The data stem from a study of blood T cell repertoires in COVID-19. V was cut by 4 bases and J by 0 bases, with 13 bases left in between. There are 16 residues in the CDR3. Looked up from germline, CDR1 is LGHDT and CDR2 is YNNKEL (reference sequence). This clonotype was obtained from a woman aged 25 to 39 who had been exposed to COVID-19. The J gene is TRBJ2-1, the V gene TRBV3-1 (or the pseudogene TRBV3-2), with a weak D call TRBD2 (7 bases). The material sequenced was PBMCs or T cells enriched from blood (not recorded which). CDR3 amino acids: CASSLGGGSSYNEQFF. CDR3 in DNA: TGTGCCAGCAGCCTAGGGGGGGGGAGCTCCTACAATGAGCAGTTCTTC.